The clone carrying this T cell receptor beta chain was observed a handful of times. What it recognizes is unknown. This sequence may be a read error, since a much larger clone differs from it by one base. The V and J ends lost 3 bases and 6 bases, in that order; junction bases with no gene match: 12. The CDR3 extends over 16 amino acids. In germline, CDR1 is LGHNA, CDR2 YNFKEQ. The record originates from a study of CD8 T cells in ankylosing spondylitis. General study results and limits: There were earlier reports of some motif variants in reactive arthritis synovial fluid and blood.

With molecular barcodes, quantitative 5'-RACE was used to make the TCR beta libraries. MiXCR was run by TCRdb on the 5' RACE reads, yielding one entry per CDR3 protein. The repertoire holds about 220,000 distinct CDR3 sequences, with roughly 24% as singletons. The TCR comes from a male donor with ankylosing spondylitis or in good health (not recorded which). This chain connects TRBV4-2 to TRBJ2-7; 9 bases line up with TRBD1. The sequenced material came from blood, either unsorted or a sorted T cell fraction (not recorded which). The CDR3 region is CASSHTGTGHYSEQYF. CDR3 sequence (DNA): TGTGCCAGCAGCCATACTGGGACAGGGCACTACTCCGAGCAGTACTTC.